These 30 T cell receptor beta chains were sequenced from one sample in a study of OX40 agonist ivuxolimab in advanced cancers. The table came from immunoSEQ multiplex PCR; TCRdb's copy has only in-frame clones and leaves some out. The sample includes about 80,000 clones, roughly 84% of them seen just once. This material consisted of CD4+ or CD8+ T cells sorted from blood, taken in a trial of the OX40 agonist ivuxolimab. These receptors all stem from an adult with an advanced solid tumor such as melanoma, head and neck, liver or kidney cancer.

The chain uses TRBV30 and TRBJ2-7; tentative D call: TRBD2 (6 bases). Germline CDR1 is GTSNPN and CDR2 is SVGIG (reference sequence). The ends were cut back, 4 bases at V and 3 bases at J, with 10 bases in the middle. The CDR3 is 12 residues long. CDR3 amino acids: CAWNSGRYEQYF. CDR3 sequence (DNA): TGTGCCTGGAATAGCGGCCGCTACGAGCAGTACTTC.

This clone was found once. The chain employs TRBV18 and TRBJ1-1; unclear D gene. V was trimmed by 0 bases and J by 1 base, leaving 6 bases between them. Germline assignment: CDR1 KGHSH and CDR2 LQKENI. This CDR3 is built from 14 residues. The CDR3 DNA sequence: TGTGCCAGCTCACCACCGGCCCAGAACACTGAAGCTTTCTTT. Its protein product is CASSPPAQNTEAFF.

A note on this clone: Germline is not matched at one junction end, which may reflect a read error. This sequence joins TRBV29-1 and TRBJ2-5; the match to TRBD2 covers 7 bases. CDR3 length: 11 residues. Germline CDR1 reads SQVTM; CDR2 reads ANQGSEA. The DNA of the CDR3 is TGCAGCGTTGATTGGCACCTGGGGGGGGACTTC. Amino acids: CSVDWHLGGDF.

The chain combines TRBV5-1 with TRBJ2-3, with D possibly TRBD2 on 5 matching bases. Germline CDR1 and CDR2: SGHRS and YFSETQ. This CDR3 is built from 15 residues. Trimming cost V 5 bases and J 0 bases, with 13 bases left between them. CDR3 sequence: CASRAEGLSTDTQYF. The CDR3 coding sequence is TGCGCCAGCAGGGCCGAGGGCCTGAGCACAGATACGCAGTATTTT.

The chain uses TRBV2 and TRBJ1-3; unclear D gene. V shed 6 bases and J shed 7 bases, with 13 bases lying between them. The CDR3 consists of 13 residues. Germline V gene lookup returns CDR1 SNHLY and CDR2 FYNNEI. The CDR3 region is CASRPDSYNTIYF. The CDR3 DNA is TGTGCCAGCAGACCCGATAGTTACAACACCATATATTTT.

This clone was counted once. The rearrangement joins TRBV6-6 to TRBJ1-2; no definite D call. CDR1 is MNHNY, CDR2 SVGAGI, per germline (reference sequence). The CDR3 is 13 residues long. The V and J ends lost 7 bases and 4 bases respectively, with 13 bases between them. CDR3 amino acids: CASIGSLGYGYTF. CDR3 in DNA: TGTGCCAGCATCGGATCCTTGGGCTATGGCTACACCTTC.

CDR3 protein: CASSFSSEKLFF. Here the CDR3 DNA reads TGTGCCAGCAGCTTTTCAAGTGAAAAACTGTTTTTT. The V call is TRBV7-2, the J call TRBJ1-4; D unresolved. In germline, CDR1 is SGHTA, CDR2 FQGNSA. The CDR3 extends over 12 amino acids. Trimming cost V 3 bases and J 7 bases, with 6 bases left between them.

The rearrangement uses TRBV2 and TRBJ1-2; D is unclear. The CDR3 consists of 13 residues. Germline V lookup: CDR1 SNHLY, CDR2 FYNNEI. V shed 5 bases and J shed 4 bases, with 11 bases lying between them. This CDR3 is CASSTAGSYGYTF. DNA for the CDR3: TGTGCCAGCAGTACGGCGGGAAGCTATGGCTACACCTTC.

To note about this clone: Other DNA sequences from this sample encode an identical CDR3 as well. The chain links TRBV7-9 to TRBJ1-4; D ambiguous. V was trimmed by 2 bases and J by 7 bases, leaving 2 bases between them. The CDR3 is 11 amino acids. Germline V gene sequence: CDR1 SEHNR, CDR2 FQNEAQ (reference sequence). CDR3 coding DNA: TGTGCCAGCAGCTTAAGTGAAAAACTGTTTTTT. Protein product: CASSLSEKLFF.

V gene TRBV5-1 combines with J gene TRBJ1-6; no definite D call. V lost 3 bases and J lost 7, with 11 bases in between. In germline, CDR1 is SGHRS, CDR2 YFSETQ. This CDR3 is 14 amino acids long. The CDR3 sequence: CASSSALGNSPLHF. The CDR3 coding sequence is TGCGCCAGCAGCTCCGCACTCGGGAATTCACCCCTCCACTTT.

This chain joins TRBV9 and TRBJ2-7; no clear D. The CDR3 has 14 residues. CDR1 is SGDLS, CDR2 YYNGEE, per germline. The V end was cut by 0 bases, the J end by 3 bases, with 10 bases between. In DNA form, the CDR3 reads TGTGCCAGCAGCGTAGAGGCATACAGCTACGAGCAGTACTTC. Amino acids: CASSVEAYSYEQYF.

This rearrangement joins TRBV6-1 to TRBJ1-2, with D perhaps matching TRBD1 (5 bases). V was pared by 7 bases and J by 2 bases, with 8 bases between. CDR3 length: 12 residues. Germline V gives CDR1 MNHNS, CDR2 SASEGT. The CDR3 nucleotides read TGTGCCAGCACACGACAGAACTATGGCTACACCTTC. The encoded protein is CASTRQNYGYTF.

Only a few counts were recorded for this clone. CDR3 amino acids: CASSQVLSGNTIYF. The CDR3 DNA follows: TGCGCCAGCAGCCAAGTTCTCTCTGGAAACACCATATATTTT. The chain recombines TRBV4-1 with TRBJ1-3; D is uncertain. The ends were cut back, 1 base at V and 0 bases at J, with 4 bases in the middle. Germline V gene sequence: CDR1 MGHRA, CDR2 YSYEKL. The CDR3 runs 14 residues.

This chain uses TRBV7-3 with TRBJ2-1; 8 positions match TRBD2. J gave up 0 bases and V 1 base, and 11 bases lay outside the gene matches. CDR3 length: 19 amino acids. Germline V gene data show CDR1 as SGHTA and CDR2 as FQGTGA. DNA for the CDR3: TGTGCCAGCAGCTTAAACGGACTAGCCGCGGCCAGCTCCTACAATGAGCAGTTCTTC. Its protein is CASSLNGLAAASSYNEQFF.

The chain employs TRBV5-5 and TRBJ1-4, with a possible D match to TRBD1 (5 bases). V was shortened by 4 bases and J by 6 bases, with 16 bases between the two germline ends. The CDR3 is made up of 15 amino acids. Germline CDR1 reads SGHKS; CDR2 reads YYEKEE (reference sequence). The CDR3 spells CASSRAGQGHEKLFF. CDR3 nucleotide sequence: TGTGCCAGCAGCCGAGCGGGGCAGGGACATGAAAAACTGTTTTTT.

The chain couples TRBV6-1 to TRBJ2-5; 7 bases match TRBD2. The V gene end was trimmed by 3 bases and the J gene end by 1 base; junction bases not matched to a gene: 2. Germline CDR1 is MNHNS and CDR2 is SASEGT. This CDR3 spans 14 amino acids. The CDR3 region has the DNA TGTGCCAGCAGTGAGGGGGGGACCCAAGAGACCCAGTACTTC. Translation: CASSEGGTQETQYF.

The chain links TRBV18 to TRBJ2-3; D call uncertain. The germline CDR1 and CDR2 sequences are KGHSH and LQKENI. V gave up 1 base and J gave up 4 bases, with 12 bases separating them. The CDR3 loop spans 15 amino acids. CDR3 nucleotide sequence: TGTGCCAGCTCACCACTTGGTCAAGGGTCAGATACGCAGTATTTT. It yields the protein CASSPLGQGSDTQYF.

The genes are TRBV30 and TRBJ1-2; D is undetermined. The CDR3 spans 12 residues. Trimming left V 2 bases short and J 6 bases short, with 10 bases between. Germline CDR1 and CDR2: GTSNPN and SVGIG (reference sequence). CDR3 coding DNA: TGTGCCTGGAGTTTAGCAGGAGATGGCTACACCTTC. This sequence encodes CAWSLAGDGYTF.

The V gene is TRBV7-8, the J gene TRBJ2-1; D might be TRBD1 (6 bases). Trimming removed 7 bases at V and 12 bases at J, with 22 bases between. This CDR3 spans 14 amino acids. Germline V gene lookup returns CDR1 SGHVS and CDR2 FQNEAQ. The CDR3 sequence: CASTPRGFPPLQFF. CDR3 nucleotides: TGTGCCAGCACTCCCAGGGGTTTCCCCCCCCTGCAGTTCTTC.

This CDR3 is CASSQFGQGAAWGYTF. The CDR3 region has the DNA TGCGCCAGCAGCCAGTTCGGACAGGGGGCCGCTTGGGGCTACACCTTC. V is TRBV4-1 and J is TRBJ1-2, with TRBD1 matching over 11 bases. V lost 3 bases to trimming and J lost 8 bases; unmatched junction nucleotides: 11. This CDR3 is 16 amino acids long. Germline CDR1 is MGHRA and CDR2 is YSYEKL.

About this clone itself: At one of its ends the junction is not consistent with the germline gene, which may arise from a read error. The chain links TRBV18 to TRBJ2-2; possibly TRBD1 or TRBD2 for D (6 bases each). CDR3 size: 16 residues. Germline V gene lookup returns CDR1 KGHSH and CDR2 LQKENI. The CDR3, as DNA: TGTGCCAGCTCCCCACCCCGACCGGGGGCTTCCGGGGAGCTGTTTTTT. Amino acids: CASSPPRPGASGELFF.

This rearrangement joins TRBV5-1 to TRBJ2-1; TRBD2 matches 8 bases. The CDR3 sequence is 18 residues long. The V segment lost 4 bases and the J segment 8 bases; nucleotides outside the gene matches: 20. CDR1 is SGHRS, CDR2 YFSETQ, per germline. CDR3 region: CASSPKISAGAISYEQFF. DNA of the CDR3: TGCGCCAGCAGCCCAAAGATTTCAGCGGGGGCAATCTCCTATGAGCAGTTCTTC.

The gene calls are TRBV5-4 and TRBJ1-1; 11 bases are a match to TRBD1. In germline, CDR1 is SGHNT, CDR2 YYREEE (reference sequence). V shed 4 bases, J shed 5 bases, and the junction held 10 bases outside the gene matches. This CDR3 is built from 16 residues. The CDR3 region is CASSPRGGTGGTEAFF. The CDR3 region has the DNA TGTGCCAGCAGCCCACGCGGGGGGACAGGGGGAACTGAAGCTTTCTTT.

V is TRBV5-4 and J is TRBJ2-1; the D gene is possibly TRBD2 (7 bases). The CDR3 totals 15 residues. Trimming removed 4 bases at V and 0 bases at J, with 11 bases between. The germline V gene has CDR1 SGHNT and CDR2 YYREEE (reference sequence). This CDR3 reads CASSTGGASYNEQFF. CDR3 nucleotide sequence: TGTGCCAGCAGCACGGGGGGCGCCTCCTACAATGAGCAGTTCTTC.

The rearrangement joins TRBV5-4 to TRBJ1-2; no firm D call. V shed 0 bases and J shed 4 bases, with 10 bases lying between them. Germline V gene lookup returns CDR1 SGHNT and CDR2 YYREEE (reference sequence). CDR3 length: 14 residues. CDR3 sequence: CASSLGAQSYGYTF. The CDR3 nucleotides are TGTGCCAGCAGCTTGGGGGCGCAGAGCTATGGCTACACCTTC. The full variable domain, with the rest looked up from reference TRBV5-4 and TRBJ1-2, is ETGVTQSPTHLIKTRGQQVTLRCSSQSGHNTVSWYQQALGQGPQFIFQYYREEENGRGNFPPRFSGLQFPNYSSELNVNALELDDSALYLCASSLGAQSYGYTFGSGTRLTVV.

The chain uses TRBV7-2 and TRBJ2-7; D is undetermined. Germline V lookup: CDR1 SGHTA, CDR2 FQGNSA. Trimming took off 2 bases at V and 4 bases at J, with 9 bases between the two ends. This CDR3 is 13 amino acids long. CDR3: CASSLYREYEQYF. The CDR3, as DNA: TGTGCCAGCAGCTTATATAGGGAATACGAGCAGTACTTC.

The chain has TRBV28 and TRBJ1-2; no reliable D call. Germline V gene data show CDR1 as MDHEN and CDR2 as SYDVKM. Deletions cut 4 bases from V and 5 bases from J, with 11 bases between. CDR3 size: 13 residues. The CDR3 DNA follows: TGTGCCAGCAGTTCTCCCCAACATTATGGCTACACCTTC. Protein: CASSSPQHYGYTF.

CDR3 DNA sequence: TGTGCAAGTGGCCGGAACACTGAAGCTTTCTTT. Its translation: CASGRNTEAFF. The V and J genes are TRBV12-2 and TRBJ1-1; the table's TRBD1 call for D was not verified on the DNA. TRBV12-2 is a pseudogene locus. This CDR3 comprises 11 residues.

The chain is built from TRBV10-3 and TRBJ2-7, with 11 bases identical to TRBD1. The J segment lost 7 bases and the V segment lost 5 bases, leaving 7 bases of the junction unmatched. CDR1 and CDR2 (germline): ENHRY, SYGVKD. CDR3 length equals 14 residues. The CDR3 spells CAISPGQGEPEQYF. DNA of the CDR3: TGTGCCATCAGTCCGGGACAGGGGGAGCCAGAGCAGTACTTC.

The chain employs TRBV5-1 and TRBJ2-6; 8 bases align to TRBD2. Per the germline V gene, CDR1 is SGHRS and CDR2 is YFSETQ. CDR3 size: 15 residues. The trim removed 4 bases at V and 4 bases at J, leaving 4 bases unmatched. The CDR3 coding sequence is TGCGCCAGCAGCCCCGGGGGGGGCGGGGCCAACGTCCTGACTTTC. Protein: CASSPGGGGANVLTF.